This T cell receptor (beta chain) originates from a study of cytomegalovirus exposure and HLA in healthy donors. PCR used 60 Vbeta primers and 13 Jbeta primers. The assay was immunoSEQ multiplex PCR, and TCRdb's table has in-frame clones only and misses some. The table shows over 100,000 clones, with roughly three quarters occurring only once. Study conclusions and caveats: In a later analysis, a missense DCLRE1C variant was linked to TCR beta V- and J-gene trimming.

With regard to this clone: The antigen remains undetermined.

Germline loops: CDR1 SGHNT, CDR2 YYREEE (reference sequence). This CDR3 has 14 amino acids. V lost 4 bases and J 8 bases, leaving 18 bases between the germline ends. What was sequenced was PBMCs. This clonotype was sampled from a woman between 18 and 30 years old in good health and CMV-seropositive. This rearrangement joins TRBV5-4 to TRBJ1-2; the D gene is possibly TRBD1 (6 bases). In nucleotides, the CDR3 is TGTGCCAGCAGCCGCCCCGGACAGCGAGGAGGCTACACCTTC. Translating gives CASSRPGQRGGYTF.